Below are 27 T cell receptor beta chains sequenced from a single sample in a study of blood T cell repertoires in COVID-19 (TCRdb year 2020). Library prep was done by the immunoSEQ multiplex PCR assay. TCRdb mirrors the immuneACCESS table, restricted to in-frame sequences. Some clones are absent from its copies; in checked studies, under half trace to an unresolved V gene, and the reason for the others is unknown. This sample has hundreds of thousands of clones in its table, and around 81% of those were observed once. The ten largest account for roughly 7.4% of the sample. The specimen sequenced was peripheral blood. The receptors shown here come from an elderly woman with COVID-19, enrolled during active disease.

The chain carries TRBV27 and TRBJ2-1, with 12 positions matching TRBD2. The V and J ends lost 4 bases and 5 bases, in that order; junction bases with no gene match: 3. CDR3 length: 15 residues. Germline V gene lookup returns CDR1 MNHEY and CDR2 SMNVEV (reference sequence). CDR3 protein: CASSSLAGGHNEQFF. In DNA, the CDR3 is TGTGCCAGCAGTTCCCTAGCGGGGGGGCACAATGAGCAGTTCTTC.

The chain combines TRBV7-3 with TRBJ2-1; no clear D gene. This CDR3 spans 15 amino acids. Germline CDR1 and CDR2: SGHTA and FQGTGA. V was pared by 2 bases and J by 0 bases, with 8 bases between. The CDR3 is CASSLALSSYNEQFF. The DNA of the CDR3 is TGTGCCAGCAGCTTAGCGTTGAGCTCCTACAATGAGCAGTTCTTC.

The genes are TRBV18 and TRBJ1-2; 8 nucleotides match TRBD1. The CDR3 has 14 residues. The ends lost 6 bases at V and 8 bases at J; junction bases unmatched: 11. Germline values: CDR1 KGHSH, CDR2 LQKENI. CDR3 sequence reads: CASSPPQGARGYTF. As DNA, the CDR3 is TGTGCCAGCTCCCCTCCGCAGGGGGCGCGAGGCTACACCTTC.

The chain has TRBV30 and TRBJ1-6; 8 nucleotides match TRBD1. CDR3 size: 13 residues. Germline CDR1 GTSNPN, CDR2 SVGIG (reference sequence). V shed 5 bases, J shed 5 bases, and the junction held 2 bases outside the gene matches. CDR3 bases: TGTGCCTGGGGACAGGGCCATAATTCACCCCTCCACTTT. Translated, it gives CAWGQGHNSPLHF. The full variable domain, in which reference TRBV30 and TRBJ1-6 provide the parts outside the CDR3, is SQTIHQWPATLVQPVGSPLSLECTVEGTSNPNLYWYRQAAGRGLQLLFYSVGIGQISSEVPQNLSASRPQDRQFILSSKKLLLSDSGFYLCAWGQGHNSPLHFGNGTRLTVT.

This chain connects TRBV30 to TRBJ1-2; tentatively, D is TRBD1 (6 bases). The CDR3 contains 13 residues. Trimming removed 6 bases from V and 0 bases from J, with 11 bases in between. CDR1 GTSNPN and CDR2 SVGIG come from the germline V gene (reference sequence). The CDR3, as DNA: TGTGCCTGCCACAGGGTCCCTAACTATGGCTACACCTTC. It codes for CACHRVPNYGYTF.

The chain employs TRBV27 and TRBJ2-1; TRBD2 matches 11 bases. Germline assignment: CDR1 MNHEY and CDR2 SMNVEV (reference sequence). The CDR3 runs to 15 residues. V dropped 2 bases and J dropped 7; count of bases not matched to a gene: 4. For the CDR3, the DNA is TGTGCCAGCAGTTTAGGGACTAGCGGTAGAAATGAGCAGTTCTTC. Translating it yields CASSLGTSGRNEQFF.

The rearrangement links TRBV30 to TRBJ1-2; no clear D. V was trimmed by 7 bases and J by 4 bases, leaving 22 bases between them. CDR3 length equals 15 residues. Germline loops: CDR1 GTSNPN, CDR2 SVGIG (reference sequence). CDR3 bases: TGTGCCTATTATAGAAATCGGACTCCGGGCTATGGCTACACCTTC. Its translation: CAYYRNRTPGYGYTF.

This chain connects TRBV11-2 to TRBJ1-4, with 10 bases fitting TRBD1. The CDR3 has 14 residues. J lost 8 bases, V lost 3 bases, and 3 bases had no gene match. Germline V gene lookup returns CDR1 SGHAT and CDR2 FQNNGV. The CDR3 sequence: CASSFGTGVEKLFF. CDR3 nucleotide sequence: TGTGCCAGCAGCTTCGGGACAGGGGTGGAAAAACTGTTTTTT.

This chain joins TRBV5-1 and TRBJ1-4, with 7 bases identical to TRBD1. The V gene end was trimmed by 4 bases and the J gene end by 11 bases; junction bases not matched to a gene: 11. The germline V gene has CDR1 SGHRS and CDR2 YFSETQ. The CDR3 consists of 14 residues. The CDR3 loop is CASSPDREGEKLFF. For the CDR3, the DNA is TGCGCCAGCAGCCCCGACAGGGAAGGAGAGAAACTGTTTTTT.

The rearrangement joins TRBV7-2 to TRBJ1-4, with D maybe TRBD1 (5 bases). Germline CDR1 and CDR2: SGHTA and FQGNSA. The CDR3 covers 15 residues. The V and J ends lost 5 bases and 5 bases respectively, with 15 bases between them. The DNA of the CDR3 is TGTGCCAGCAGCCTCGCCGGGGGAAAAAATGAAAAACTGTTTTTT. Its translation is CASSLAGGKNEKLFF.

A word on this clone: The junction does not match germline at one end; this may be a read error. The rearrangement links TRBV5-6 to TRBJ2-7, with 7 bases matching TRBD2. CDR1 and CDR2 from the germline V gene are SGHDT and YYEEEE. The CDR3 has 12 amino acids. The CDR3 loop reads CASSGGGYSQNF. In DNA form, the CDR3 reads TGTGCCAGCAGCGGGGGAGGGTATAGCCAGAACTTC.

The chain is built from TRBV27 and TRBJ2-1; 9 bases agree with TRBD2. This CDR3 is 15 amino acids long. With V trimmed by 6 bases and J by 9 bases, 12 bases remained unmatched. Germline values: CDR1 MNHEY, CDR2 SMNVEV (reference sequence). CDR3 sequence reads: CASSTSRLAASEQFF. The DNA of the CDR3 is TGTGCCAGCAGCACATCCCGACTAGCGGCTAGTGAGCAGTTCTTC.

The chain recombines TRBV9 with TRBJ2-3; 12 bases fit TRBD2. The CDR3 sequence is 16 residues long. Germline CDR1 SGDLS, CDR2 YYNGEE. Trimming took 0 bases from V and 6 from J; bases not matched to a gene: 5. CDR3 nucleotides: TGTGCCAGCAGCGTAGAACTAGCGGGGGGTGGGGATACGCAGTATTTT. Amino acid sequence: CASSVELAGGGDTQYF.

The V and J genes are TRBV4-2 and TRBJ1-5; D might be TRBD1 (6 bases). V was clipped by 1 base and J by 7 bases, with 11 bases between them. Germline lookup yields CDR1 LGHNA and CDR2 YNFKEQ. This CDR3 has 14 amino acids. The CDR3, as DNA: TGTGCCAGCAGCCAAGTCAGGGGCGGCCAGCCCCAGCATTTT. Amino acid sequence: CASSQVRGGQPQHF.

This clone has just a few counts. Other DNA sequences in the sample encode the same CDR3. The CDR3: CAWSRQGGQPQHF. Written as DNA, the CDR3 is TGTGCCTGGAGCCGACAGGGCGGCCAGCCCCAGCATTTT. J is TRBJ1-5 and V is TRBV30; 7 bases agree with TRBD1. The CDR3 has 13 amino acids. The junction had 6 bases not matched to a gene; V was cut back by 3 bases and J by 7 bases. Germline V lookup: CDR1 GTSNPN, CDR2 SVGIG (reference sequence).

This clone was recorded only once. V and J are TRBV24-1 and TRBJ2-1; 8 bases agree with TRBD2. The V gene end was trimmed by 5 bases and the J gene end by 4 bases; junction bases not matched to a gene: 6. This CDR3 is built from 15 residues. Germline assignment: CDR1 KGHDR and CDR2 SFDVKD. The CDR3 coding sequence is TGTGCCACCAGTGCCGCTGGCGGGGGGTACAATGAGCAGTTCTTC. Its protein product is CATSAAGGGYNEQFF.

The CDR3 protein is CATSLAPRGSNYGYTF. CDR3 sequence (DNA): TGTGCCACCAGCCTTGCTCCTAGGGGTAGCAACTATGGCTACACCTTC. The chain employs TRBV15 and TRBJ1-2, with TRBD1 as a possible D gene (5 bases). The CDR3 extends over 16 amino acids. The germline CDR1 and CDR2 sequences are LNHNV and YYDKDF (reference sequence). V was cut by 5 bases and J by 2 bases, with 18 bases left in between. The full variable domain, in which reference TRBV15 and TRBJ1-2 provide the parts outside the CDR3, is DAMVIQNPRYQVTQFGKPVTLSCSQTLNHNVMYWYQQKSSQAPKLLFHYYDKDFNNEADTPDNFQSRRPNTSFCFLDIRSPGLGDTAMYLCATSLAPRGSNYGYTFGSGTRLTVV.

This chain uses TRBV6-6 with TRBJ2-3, with 7 positions matching TRBD2. The CDR3 loop spans 12 amino acids. CDR1 is MNHNY, CDR2 SVGAGI, per germline (reference sequence). The trim removed 8 bases at V and 1 base at J, leaving 0 bases unmatched. CDR3 sequence (DNA): TGTGCCAGCGGGGGGGGCACAGATACGCAGTATTTT. Its protein is CASGGGTDTQYF.

J is TRBJ2-7 and V is TRBV27; 10 bases fit TRBD2. Germline trimming cut 5 bases from V and 2 bases from J; bases unmatched to any gene: 6. Germline CDR1 and CDR2: MNHEY and SMNVEV (reference sequence). The CDR3 totals 15 residues. CDR3: CASSASSGGTYEQYF. Here the CDR3 DNA reads TGTGCCAGCAGTGCCTCTAGCGGGGGTACCTACGAGCAGTACTTC.

The chain uses TRBV24-1 and TRBJ1-2; tentatively, D is TRBD1 (5 bases). Trimming removed 3 bases from V and 1 base from J, with 8 bases in between. This CDR3 region has 14 residues. In germline, CDR1 is KGHDR, CDR2 SFDVKD. The CDR3 DNA reads TGTGCCACCAGTGATAAGGGGCGTAACTATGGCTACACCTTC. It is translated as CATSDKGRNYGYTF.

The CDR3 DNA is TGCGCCAGCAGCAGAAGCGGGAGCTCCTACAATGAGCAGTTCTTC. This translates into CASSRSGSSYNEQFF. The chain employs TRBV5-1 and TRBJ2-1; 8 bases are a match to TRBD2. CDR1 and CDR2 from the germline V gene are SGHRS and YFSETQ. V lost 4 bases, J lost 0 bases, and 3 bases stayed unmatched. CDR3 length: 15 residues.

The chain couples TRBV7-2 to TRBJ1-2, with TRBD1 identical over 7 bases. Germline-derived CDR1 and CDR2 are SGHTA and FQGNSA. V dropped 6 bases and J dropped 5; count of bases not matched to a gene: 9. The CDR3 has 14 residues. CDR3: CASSYPDRVYGYTF. CDR3 nucleotides: TGTGCCAGCAGTTACCCAGACAGGGTTTATGGCTACACCTTC.

The V call is TRBV19, the J call TRBJ1-2; D might be TRBD1 (5 bases). Trimming removed 7 bases from V and 4 bases from J, with 16 bases in between. The CDR3 sequence is 14 residues long. Germline V gene data show CDR1 as LNHDA and CDR2 as SQIVND (reference sequence). The CDR3 nucleotides read TGTGCCAGTACCGAAGGGGAATTAACCTATGGCTACACCTTC. Residues: CASTEGELTYGYTF.

Concerning this clone: Other DNA sequences in the sample encode the same CDR3. The CDR3 loop reads CAWSRGEAFF. The CDR3 region has the DNA TGTGCCTGGAGTCGGGGTGAAGCTTTCTTT. V is TRBV30 and J is TRBJ1-1; unclear D gene. Trimming took off 2 bases at V and 7 bases at J, with 5 bases between the two ends. The germline V gene encodes CDR1 GTSNPN and CDR2 SVGIG (reference sequence). CDR3 length equals 10 residues. The full variable domain, completed using reference TRBV30 and TRBJ1-1, is SQTIHQWPATLVQPVGSPLSLECTVEGTSNPNLYWYRQAAGRGLQLLFYSVGIGQISSEVPQNLSASRPQDRQFILSSKKLLLSDSGFYLCAWSRGEAFFGQGTRLTVV.

The CDR3 DNA follows: TGTGCCAGCAGCTTGGGTCACGGGATAGTCAATGAGCAGTTCTTC. Protein sequence: CASSLGHGIVNEQFF. The chain employs TRBV5-4 and TRBJ2-1; the D gene is possibly TRBD2 (5 bases). The V end was cut by 0 bases, the J end by 6 bases, with 13 bases between. The CDR3 sequence is 15 residues long. The germline V gene has CDR1 SGHNT and CDR2 YYREEE (reference sequence).

This rearrangement joins TRBV28 to TRBJ1-2; no clear D. V was shortened by 3 bases and J by 4 bases, with 6 bases between the two germline ends. Germline CDR1 is MDHEN and CDR2 is SYDVKM. The CDR3 has 12 residues. The CDR3 spells CASSFASYGYTF. In DNA, the CDR3 is TGTGCCAGCAGTTTTGCGAGCTATGGCTACACCTTC.

This clone was seen a handful of times. CDR3 DNA: TGTGCCAGCAGCCCCTGGACAGGGGGCTCAGGGGCCCACGAGCAGTACTTC. It is translated as CASSPWTGGSGAHEQYF. The V call is TRBV3-1 (or the pseudogene TRBV3-2), the J call TRBJ2-7; 11 positions match TRBD1. V gave up 4 bases and J gave up 5 bases; unmatched junction bases: 13. CDR1 and CDR2 from the germline V gene are LGHDT and YNNKEL (reference sequence). The CDR3 covers 17 residues.